The entry below gives a single T cell receptor beta chain sequence along with its context. The antigen this receptor binds is unknown. No much larger clone is present one base from it, and per-base qualities are unavailable. In total, fewer than 750 healthy bone marrow donors made up the cohort. At the time of sampling, all cohort members were nominally healthy, though unrecorded immune exposures were likely present. The donor was CMV seronegative and was included in the group of 352 seronegative cohort members. Each donor provided a peripheral blood sample, and peripheral blood mononuclear cells were used for TCR beta sequencing. The Qiagen DNeasy Blood Extraction Kit was used to extract genomic DNA from the blood cell samples. These data come from a study of cytomegalovirus exposure and HLA in healthy donors (dated by TCRdb to the late 2010s). The study in broad terms: An earlier analysis of several hundred of the donors reported approximately 270 Gb of sequence data and 120 million or so unique TCR beta sequences from approximately 180 million T cells. About five DR-DQ haplotypes were treated as single units for association and clustering because of strong linkage in the cohort. In a later genetic analysis, genome-wide SNP genotypes for about 65% of the 666 donors were used, and that subset was treated as a discovery cohort. The study profiled the T cell repertoires of around 700 subjects by immunosequencing and related them to cytomegalovirus serostatus. The aim of the study was to test whether cataloging public T cell receptors could identify signatures of past pathogen exposure. The number of donors typed differed by locus, with 629-630 for A, B, C, DRB1 and DQB1, 522 for DQA1, some 570 for DPA1, and some 440 for DPB1. A later analysis re-analyzed previously published TCR beta repertoires from roughly 600 donors and added high-resolution HLA genotyping to study TCR occurrence patterns. Rather than using new phenotypic data, the later analysis identified candidate immune exposures from TCR beta sequences and from how often those sequences occurred across donors. Alongside the repertoire data, information on donor age, sex, ethnicity and CMV serostatus was compiled. In an earlier analysis of roughly 600 of the donors, high-throughput TCR beta sequencing was used to judge whether each TCR beta V gene segment behaved as functional or pseudogenic. Of the 350 to 450 genotyped donors, 81% were placed in the genetic ancestry cluster associated with self-reported Caucasian donors. On average, roughly 250,000 unique TCR beta nucleotide sequences were sequenced per donor among a few hundred genotyped donors of the cohort, with approximately 18% of those sequences being non-productive. Both class I and class II loci were covered by HLA typing, at four-digit resolution. Besides the first cohort of roughly 640 subjects, a separate validation cohort made up of 120 different subjects was used. About 330 gigabases of sequencing data and tens of millions of unique TCR sequences made up an early release that covered fewer than 650 HLA-typed donors. To predict cytomegalovirus infection status, the study combined high-throughput TCR immunosequencing, statistical association of individual TCRs with disease status, and machine learning. Every discovery cohort repertoire had been produced on one sequencing platform. On the study overall, not on this receptor specifically: According to a later genetic analysis, donors in an Asian-associated ancestry cluster had fewer N-insertions in productive TCRs than the approximately 700-donor mean. Broadly in line with IMGT annotations, most TCR beta V segments showed up in productive rearrangements about 87% or about 30% of the time in an earlier analysis of some 590 of the donors. A cluster of highly shared sequence variants was judged likely to represent a technical artifact of the sequencing pipeline. Only TCR beta chains were sequenced in this cohort, and the absence of alpha or paired-chain data limited detectable features. Assigning TCR associations to individual alleles was difficult when HLA alleles, especially DR and DQ, strongly co-occurred. In a later analysis, around 17,000 TCR beta sequences were associated with specific HLA alleles at a false discovery rate of 0.05. A total of about 150 TCR beta chains were listed by the study as associated with cytomegalovirus. In a later analysis, TCR association rates were found to vary across HLA loci, with the most associated TCRs seen for DRB1 alleles and the fewest for HLA-C alleles. The only immune exposure information available for the cohort was CMV serostatus. Cytomegalovirus status was reported to be diagnosed by the classifier with high specificity and sensitivity in both the original and validation cohorts. Most CMV-associated TCR beta chains appeared to be HLA-restricted in a later analysis, and the HLA associations seemed to be driven largely by CMV exposure. HLA typing was unavailable for some donors at each locus, so association tests used only the typed subset. The 87-base-pair reads could not distinguish some IMGT-functional V segments, including TRBV6-2 and TRBV6-3, so those segments were excluded. V-gene and J-gene trimming of TCR beta chains was associated with a missense DCLRE1C variant in a later genetic analysis, and the association was replicated in an independent cohort. Sequencing depth was assumed to be roughly uniform across donors in the presence/absence analyses, though that assumption may not hold. In a later analysis, HLA-associated TCR beta chains showed more clonal expansion and lower generation probabilities than non-associated chains that were equally common. Linkage disequilibrium might explain the correlated functional status among segregating V segments, but an unknown experimental factor could not be excluded. Several of the top co-occurrence clusters appeared to be linked to parvovirus B19, influenza, CMV and Epstein-Barr virus, according to a later analysis. It was suggested by the authors that the approach could potentially be generalized to other disease states and immunological phenotypes. While some public TCRs were present in many individuals, most TCR sequences turned up only very rarely across donors. The earlier analysis of a few hundred of the donors excluded approximately 17 rarely observed V segments, including chromosome 9 orphons, because counts were too low. A further reported finding was that TCR beta sequences accurately predicted the HLA-A and HLA-B alleles for most subjects in the first cohort. Three of the identified cytomegalovirus-associated TCR beta chains were confirmed in vitro to be specific for cytomegalovirus antigens.

Receptor libraries were prepared by the immunoSEQ multiplex PCR assay. The multiplex PCR relied on a mix of 60 forward primers for TCR Vbeta segments and 13 reverse primers for TCR Jbeta segments. A multiplex PCR assay on genomic DNA amplified the CDR3 region of rearranged TCR beta genes. On the Illumina HiSeq System, the amplified TCR beta libraries were sequenced as 87-base-pair reads. On the study's bioinformatics: Across the 670 or so repertoires, a later analysis counted 60 million to 90 million unique TCR beta chains, roughly 11 million of which were shared by at least two donors. Raw reads were error-corrected and collapsed into unique sequences by a nearest-neighbor algorithm in which closely related sequences were merged to remove PCR and sequencing errors. CDR3 sequences were aligned to IMGT reference sequences to assign V, D and J gene segments. For a sequence to be retained, a match of at least six nucleotides to both a V gene segment and a J gene segment was required. A rearrangement was called productive if the CDR3 had no stop codons and remained in frame with V and J, and every other rearrangement was called non-productive. Following IMGT convention, CDR3 was defined as the stretch from the second conserved V-encoded cysteine up to the conserved J-encoded phenylalanine. The earlier analysis of some 550 of the donors excluded any sequence lacking an unambiguous match to a single V gene segment. In an earlier analysis of approximately 590 of the donors, a V segment was called functional when productive rearrangements were above 56.7%, and segregating when the standard deviation between donors exceeded 5%. To diagnose cytomegalovirus status from the catalog of TCR beta chain sequences, a statistical classification framework was built. V and J gene assignment, in a later analysis, came from comparing TCR nucleotide sequences with IMGT/GENE-DB human TR gene sequences. A later analysis assigned CDR3 sequences and most-parsimonious VDJ recombination scenarios with the TCRdist pipeline. In a later analysis, every TCR beta chain was defined by the combination of its CDR3 amino acid sequence and its V-gene family, and reads without a unique V-gene family were dropped. To address suspected cross-contamination and a sequencing artifact, a later analysis removed around 600 highly shared, low-generation-probability nucleotide sequences. In a later analysis, a clonal expansion index for each public chain was calculated from normalized within-repertoire ranks of inferred template counts. Generation probabilities in a later analysis came from a VDJ recombination model fitted to out-of-frame rearrangements, and those results were checked against IGoR. A later analysis scored TCR-TCR, TCR-HLA and TCR-CMV co-occurrence with hypergeometric tests, applying a repertoire-size bias correction to TCR pairs. To estimate false discovery rates, a later analysis permuted the HLA or CMV assignments 20 times. A later analysis grouped co-occurring TCRs with DBSCAN, adding TCRdist sequence similarity when clustering within HLA-allele-positive subsets. For co-occurrence clustering, repertoires with fewer than 30,000 or more than 120,000 public chains were excluded, along with four to six repertoires with anomalous nucleotide sharing. In TCRdb, the immuneACCESS table is reduced to in-frame sequences with V and J assigned. These tables do not hold every clone; where another copy was compared, an unresolved V gene accounts for under half, and the others remain unexplained. V, J and clone size reflect that table, while D and trimming were determined from the DNA. Recorded for this sample are 150,000 to 200,000 clones; roughly 87% of them occurred a single time. Roughly 0.24% of the sample lies in the top ten.

Sequences LGHNA (CDR1) and YSLEER (CDR2) are obtained from the germline V gene. V is pared back by 3 bases and J by 7 bases, with 18 bases lying between the germline termini. The CDR3 contains 16 residues, cysteine and phenylalanine counted. Only the CDR3 DNA stays, 48 bases, in frame from base 1. The material sequenced was PBMCs. This receptor was obtained from a girl in the first two years of life in good health and CMV-seronegative. The rearrangement combines TRBV4-3 with TRBJ1-4; 5 matching bases give a weak D call of TRBD1. This receptor has the CDR3 CASSQRSSGGIEKLFF. In nucleotides, the sequence is TGCGCCAGCAGCCAGCGCTCCTCTGGGGGGATTGAAAAACTGTTTTTT.